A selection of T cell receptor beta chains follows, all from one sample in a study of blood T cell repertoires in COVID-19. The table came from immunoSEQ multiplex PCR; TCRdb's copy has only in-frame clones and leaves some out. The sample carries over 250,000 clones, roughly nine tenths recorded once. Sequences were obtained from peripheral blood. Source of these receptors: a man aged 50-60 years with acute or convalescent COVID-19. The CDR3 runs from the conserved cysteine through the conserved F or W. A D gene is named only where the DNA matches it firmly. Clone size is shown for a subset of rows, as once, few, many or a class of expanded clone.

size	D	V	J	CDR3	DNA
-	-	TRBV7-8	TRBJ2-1	CASSPQQYEQFF	TGTGCCAGCAGCCCCCAACAGTATGAGCAGTTCTTC
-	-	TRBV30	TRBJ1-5	CAWGTRENQPQHF	TGTGCCTGGGGGACACGGGAGAATCAGCCCCAGCATTTT
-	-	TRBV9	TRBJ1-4	CASSVAYGRTNEKLFF	TGTGCCAGCAGCGTAGCTTACGGGAGGACTAATGAAAAACTGTTTTTT
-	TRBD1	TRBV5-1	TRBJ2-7	CASTTTGGSYEQYF	TGCGCCAGCACCACGACAGGGGGCTCCTACGAGCAGTACTTC
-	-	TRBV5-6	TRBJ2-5	CASTRGAPVETQYF	TGTGCCAGCACCCGGGGGGCCCCCGTAGAGACCCAGTACTTC
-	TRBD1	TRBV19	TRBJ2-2	CASRLQGAAGELFF	TGTGCCAGTAGACTGCAGGGGGCGGCCGGGGAGCTGTTTTTT
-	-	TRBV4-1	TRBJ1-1	CASSPGVGRGPWDTEAFF	TGCGCCAGCAGCCCAGGGGTCGGGCGGGGGCCGTGGGACACTGAAGCTTTCTTT
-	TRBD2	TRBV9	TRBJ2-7	CASSAASGSYEQYF	TGTGCCAGCAGCGCCGCTAGCGGATCCTACGAGCAGTACTTC
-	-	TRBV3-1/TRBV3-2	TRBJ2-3	CASSRGSGDTQYF	TGTGCCAGCAGTCGGGGGTCGGGAGATACGCAGTATTTT
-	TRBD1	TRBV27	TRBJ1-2	CASSPGTGTYGYTF	TGTGCCAGCAGCCCCGGGACAGGGACCTATGGCTACACCTTC
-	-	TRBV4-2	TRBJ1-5	CASSGDNNQPQHF	TGTGCCAGCAGCGGGGACAATAATCAGCCCCAGCATTTT
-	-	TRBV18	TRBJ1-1	CASSPREGEAFF	TGTGCCAGCTCACCACGGGAGGGTGAAGCTTTCTTT
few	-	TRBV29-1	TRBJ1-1	CSVLADRGTEAFF	TGCAGCGTTCTCGCGGATCGTGGCACTGAAGCTTTCTTT
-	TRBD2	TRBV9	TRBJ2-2	CASSVSGRAGTGELFF	TGTGCCAGCAGCGTATCCGGGAGGGCTGGAACCGGGGAGCTGTTTTTT
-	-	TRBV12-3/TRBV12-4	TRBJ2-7	CASSPWGDEQYF	TGTGCCAGCAGCCCCTGGGGGGACGAGCAGTACTTC
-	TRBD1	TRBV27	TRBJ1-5	CASRRPQGKYSNQPQHF	TGTGCCAGCAGAAGACCACAGGGGAAATATAGCAATCAGCCCCAGCATTTT
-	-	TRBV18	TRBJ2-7	CASSLGTDGEQYF	TGTGCCAGCTCCCTCGGGACTGACGGCGAGCAGTACTTC
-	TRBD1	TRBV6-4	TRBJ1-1	CASRTGTGATEAFF	TGTGCCAGCAGAACCGGGACAGGGGCCACTGAAGCTTTCTTT
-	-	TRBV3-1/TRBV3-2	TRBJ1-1	CASSQDQALWSEAFF	TGTGCCAGCAGCCAAGATCAGGCCCTGTGGTCTGAAGCTTTCTTT
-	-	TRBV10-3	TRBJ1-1	CAITDTKNTEAFF	TGTGCCATCACCGACACAAAGAACACTGAAGCTTTCTTT
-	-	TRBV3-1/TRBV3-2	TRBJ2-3	CASSQGAVPDTQYF	TGTGCCAGCAGCCAAGGCGCTGTGCCTGATACGCAGTATTTT
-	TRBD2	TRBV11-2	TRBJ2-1	CASSLRASGGRTPRDEQFF	TGTGCCAGCAGCTTAAGGGCTAGCGGGGGCCGTACCCCTAGGGATGAGCAGTTCTTC
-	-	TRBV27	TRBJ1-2	CASSESANYGYTF	TGTGCCAGCAGCGAGAGTGCTAACTATGGCTACACCTTC
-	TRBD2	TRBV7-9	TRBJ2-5	CASRELGTNQETQYF	TGTGCCAGCCGCGAACTCGGGACTAACCAAGAGACCCAGTACTTC
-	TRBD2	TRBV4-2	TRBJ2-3	CASSQRTSGGTLDTQYF	TGTGCCAGCAGCCAAAGAACTAGCGGGGGAACCCTAGATACGCAGTATTTT
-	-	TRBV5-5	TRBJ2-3	CASSPFAGDTQYF	TGTGCCAGCAGCCCCTTTGCGGGAGATACGCAGTATTTT
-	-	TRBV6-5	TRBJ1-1	CASTSLGGAGTEAFF	TGTGCCAGCACCAGCCTGGGGGGGGCTGGCACTGAAGCTTTCTTT
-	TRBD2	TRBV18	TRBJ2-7	CASSDVAGGRYEQYF	TGTGCCAGCTCGGATGTAGCGGGGGGCCGCTACGAGCAGTACTTC
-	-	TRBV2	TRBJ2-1	CASSADRGFGNEQFF	TGTGCCAGCAGTGCGGACCGAGGGTTTGGCAATGAGCAGTTCTTC
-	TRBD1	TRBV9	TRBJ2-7	CASSVGGTGGYEQYF	TGTGCCAGCAGCGTGGGCGGGACAGGAGGGTACGAGCAGTACTTC
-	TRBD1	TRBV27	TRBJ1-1	CASTPGQGNTEAFF	TGTGCCAGCACCCCGGGACAGGGGAACACTGAAGCTTTCTTT
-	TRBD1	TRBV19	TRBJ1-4	CASTPGGGWGNEKLFF	TGTGCCAGTACCCCGGGAGGGGGCTGGGGTAATGAAAAACTGTTTTTT
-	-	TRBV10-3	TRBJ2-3	CAITGGQTDTQYF	TGTGCCATCACCGGCGGACAGACAGATACGCAGTATTTT
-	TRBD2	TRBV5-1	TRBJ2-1	CASSLVPGGSDNEQFF	TGCGCCAGCAGCTTGGTTCCGGGGGGGTCGGACAATGAGCAGTTCTTC
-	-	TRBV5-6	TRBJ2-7	CASSLAEDYEQYF	TGTGCCAGCAGCCTCGCGGAGGACTACGAGCAGTACTTC
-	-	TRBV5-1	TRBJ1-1	CASSLEEGGTEAFF	TGCGCCAGCAGCCTGGAGGAGGGAGGCACTGAAGCTTTCTTT
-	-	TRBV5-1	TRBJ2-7	CASSLDSLTYEQYF	TGCGCCAGCAGCTTGGACTCCCTAACCTACGAGCAGTACTTC
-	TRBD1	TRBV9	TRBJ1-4	CASSRDRGNEKLFF	TGTGCCAGCAGCAGGGACAGGGGGAATGAAAAACTGTTTTTT
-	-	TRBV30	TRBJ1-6	CAWGSGYYNSPLHF	TGTGCCTGGGGTTCCGGGTATTATAATTCACCCCTCCACTTT
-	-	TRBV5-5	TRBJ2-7	CASSLRVYEQYF	TGTGCCAGCAGCTTGCGAGTGTACGAGCAGTACTTC
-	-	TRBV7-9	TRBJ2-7	CASSLGGPNEQYF	TGTGCCAGCAGCTTAGGGGGGCCCAACGAGCAGTACTTC
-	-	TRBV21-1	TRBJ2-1	CASSKAPSASSYNEQFF	TGTGCCAGCAGCAAAGCCCCGAGCGCTAGCTCCTACAATGAGCAGTTCTTC
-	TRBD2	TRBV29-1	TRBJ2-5	CSAISGGYETQYF	TGCAGCGCGATTAGCGGGGGCTATGAGACCCAGTACTTC
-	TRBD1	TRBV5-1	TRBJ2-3	CASSRTGGSTDTQYF	TGCGCCAGCAGCAGGACAGGGGGAAGCACAGATACGCAGTATTTT
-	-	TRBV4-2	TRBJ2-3	CASSQDVRDTQYF	TGTGCCAGCAGCCAAGACGTCCGAGATACGCAGTATTTT